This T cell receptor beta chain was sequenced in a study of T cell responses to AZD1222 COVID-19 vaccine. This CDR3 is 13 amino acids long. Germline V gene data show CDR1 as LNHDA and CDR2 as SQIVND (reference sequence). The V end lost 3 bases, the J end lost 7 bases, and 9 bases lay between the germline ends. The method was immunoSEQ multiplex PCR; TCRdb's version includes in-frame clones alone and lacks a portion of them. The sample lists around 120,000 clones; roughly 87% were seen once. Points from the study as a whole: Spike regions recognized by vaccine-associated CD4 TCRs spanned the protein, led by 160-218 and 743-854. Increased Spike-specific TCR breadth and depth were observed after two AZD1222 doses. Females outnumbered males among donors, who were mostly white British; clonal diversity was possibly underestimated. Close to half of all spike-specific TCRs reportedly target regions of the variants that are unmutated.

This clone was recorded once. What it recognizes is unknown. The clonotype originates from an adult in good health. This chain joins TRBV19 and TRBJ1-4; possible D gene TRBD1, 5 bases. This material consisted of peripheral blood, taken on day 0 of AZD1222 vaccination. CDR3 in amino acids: CASSMGPGEKLFF. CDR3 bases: TGTGCCAGTAGTATGGGGCCGGGTGAAAAACTGTTTTTT.